These 31 T cell receptor beta chains came from one sample sequenced in a study of blood T cell repertoires in COVID-19. The data were produced by immunoSEQ multiplex PCR, yet TCRdb's version contains in-frame clones alone and is incomplete. The profile covers some 28,000 clones, with roughly 80% appearing a single time and over 30% taken by the ten largest. The sample consisted of peripheral blood. Every receptor here comes from a man between 70 and 80 years old with acute or convalescent COVID-19.

This sequence joins TRBV4-3 and TRBJ1-2; D gene ambiguous. This CDR3 spans 13 amino acids. V lost 1 base and J lost 6, with 9 bases in between. From germline, CDR1 is LGHNA and CDR2 YSLEER. CDR3: CASSQGPRDGYTF. As DNA, the CDR3 is TGCGCCAGCAGCCAAGGACCACGGGATGGCTACACCTTC.

V gene TRBV7-2 combines with J gene TRBJ2-6; TRBD1 might be the D (6 bases). Trimming stripped 4 bases from V and 0 bases from J, with 10 bases between. Germline CDR1 is SGHTA and CDR2 is FQGNSA. The CDR3 totals 16 residues. The CDR3 spells CASSSQGYSGANVLTF. In DNA form, the CDR3 reads TGTGCCAGCAGCTCCCAGGGGTACTCTGGGGCCAACGTCCTGACTTTC.

In this sample, this clone turned up a few times. This specimen includes other DNA sequences encoding the same CDR3. V is TRBV6-2 or TRBV6-3 and J is TRBJ2-3; TRBD2 agrees at 8 bases. The V segment lost 4 bases and the J segment 6 bases; nucleotides outside the gene matches: 6. CDR1 is MNHEY and CDR2 is SVGEGT in the germline V gene. This CDR3 is built from 14 residues. This CDR3 reads CASSLGLAPDTQYF. The CDR3 DNA sequence: TGTGCCAGCAGTTTAGGACTAGCCCCCGATACGCAGTATTTT.

This clone was counted only a few times. The J gene is TRBJ2-1, the V gene TRBV5-1; no firm D call. The CDR3 runs 14 residues. Trimming pared 1 base from V and 7 bases from J, leaving 12 bases between. Germline V lookup: CDR1 SGHRS, CDR2 YFSETQ. The CDR3 loop is CASSLMSRSNEQFF. DNA of the CDR3: TGCGCCAGCAGCTTGATGTCTAGGTCGAATGAGCAGTTCTTC.

The chain employs TRBV28 and TRBJ1-2; 10 nucleotides agree with TRBD1. The CDR3 has 17 amino acids. CDR1 and CDR2 (germline): MDHEN, SYDVKM. Trimming cost V 6 bases and J 1 base; bases outside gene matches: 11. As DNA, the CDR3 is TGTGCCAGCAGCCGAACCGGGACAGGGGCTCTTAACTATGGCTACACCTTC. Amino acid sequence: CASSRTGTGALNYGYTF.

The chain uses TRBV6-5 and TRBJ2-2; 7 bases agree with TRBD2. J lost 2 bases, V lost 6 bases, and 6 bases had no gene match. The CDR3 has 15 residues. Germline V gene data show CDR1 as MNHEY and CDR2 as SVGAGI. The CDR3, as DNA: TGTGCCAGCAGGCGGGGAGGGGCTAACACCGGGGAGCTGTTTTTT. Protein: CASRRGGANTGELFF.

The CDR3 loop reads CASCKLLTGELFF. For the CDR3, the DNA is TGTGCCAGCTGCAAACTTCTCACCGGGGAGCTGTTTTTT. The chain is built from TRBV3-1 (or the pseudogene TRBV3-2) and TRBJ2-2; D remains unclear. Germline assignment: CDR1 LGHDT and CDR2 YNNKEL (reference sequence). The CDR3 contains 13 residues. The ends were cut back, 8 bases at V and 4 bases at J, with 11 bases in the middle.

The V call is TRBV11-2, the J call TRBJ2-5; 8 positions agree with TRBD1. The CDR3 is 15 amino acids. The V gene's germline CDR1 is SGHAT and CDR2 FQNNGV. The junction had 4 bases not matched to a gene; V was cut back by 2 bases and J by 2 bases. CDR3 sequence (DNA): TGTGCCAGCAGCTTATTAGGACAGGGACAAGAGACCCAGTACTTC. Translated, it gives CASSLLGQGQETQYF.

This clone was seen a single time. V and J are TRBV15 and TRBJ1-1; TRBD1 might be the D (5 bases). Germline V gene data show CDR1 as LNHNV and CDR2 as YYDKDF (reference sequence). V lost 3 bases and J 0 bases, leaving 14 bases between the germline ends. The CDR3 totals 16 residues. CDR3 DNA sequence: TGTGCCACCAGCAGTTGGCCCAGGGAATTGAACACTGAAGCTTTCTTT. This translates into CATSSWPRELNTEAFF.

V and J are TRBV5-1 and TRBJ2-2; D is possibly TRBD1 (6 bases). CDR3 length: 13 residues. Trimming left V 4 bases short and J 5 bases short, with 9 bases between. Germline V lookup: CDR1 SGHRS, CDR2 YFSETQ. The DNA for the CDR3 is TGCGCCAGCAGCCTGGACAGTACCGGGGAGCTGTTTTTT. It specifies CASSLDSTGELFF.

The chain uses TRBV7-9 and TRBJ2-7, with D unresolved. Germline V lookup: CDR1 SEHNR, CDR2 FQNEAQ (reference sequence). Trimming removed 6 bases from V and 2 bases from J, with 14 bases in between. This CDR3 contains 14 residues. In nucleotides, the CDR3 is TGTGCCAGCAGTCCCCAGCTAGTCGCCTACGAGCAGTACTTC. Translating gives CASSPQLVAYEQYF.

The chain joins TRBV5-1 to TRBJ2-1, with D unclear. The CDR3 is 11 residues long. Germline loops: CDR1 SGHRS, CDR2 YFSETQ. The germline V and J ends were trimmed by 2 bases and 7 bases, with 4 bases remaining between them. The CDR3 DNA reads as TGCGCCAGCAGCTTTTTAAATGAGCAGTTCTTC. Translation gives CASSFLNEQFF.

J is TRBJ2-3 and V is TRBV4-3; D gene uncertain. Trimming shortened V by 0 bases and J by 5 bases, and 18 bases separated the two germline ends. This CDR3 has 17 residues. Looked up from germline, CDR1 is LGHNA and CDR2 is YSLEER. CDR3 nucleotide sequence: TGCGCCAGCAGCCAAGATCCGTCAGGCCCAGTCGGAGATACGCAGTATTTT. It translates to CASSQDPSGPVGDTQYF.

The rearrangement joins TRBV6-6 to TRBJ2-3; the match to TRBD1 covers 12 bases. CDR1 MNHNY and CDR2 SVGAGI come from the germline V gene (reference sequence). This CDR3 contains 18 residues. The V gene end was trimmed by 5 bases and the J gene end by 5 bases; junction bases not matched to a gene: 14. The CDR3 protein is CASSLTTSGTGGRDTQYF. Written as DNA, the CDR3 is TGTGCCAGCAGTCTCACGACTTCTGGGACAGGGGGCAGAGATACGCAGTATTTT.

For the CDR3, the DNA is TGTGCCAGCAGCCGGAGTAGGACAGGGCTATCTGCAACTAATGAAAAACTGTTTTTT. This translates into CASSRSRTGLSATNEKLFF. V is TRBV21-1 and J is TRBJ1-4; the table assigns TRBD1, which was not confirmed against the DNA. TRBV21-1 is given as a pseudogene. The CDR3 sequence is 19 residues long.

The V and J genes are TRBV19 and TRBJ2-7; D is perhaps TRBD1 (5 bases). Trimming stripped 5 bases from V and 2 bases from J, with 16 bases between. Germline V gene data show CDR1 as LNHDA and CDR2 as SQIVND (reference sequence). This CDR3 spans 15 amino acids. The CDR3 region is CASSSTGAGAYEQYF. The CDR3 DNA is TGTGCCAGTAGTTCCACTGGGGCAGGAGCCTACGAGCAGTACTTC.

The DNA for the CDR3 is TGTGCCAGCAGCTCAGGACAGGGGGAGGCCTACGGGGAGCTGTTTTTT. It specifies CASSSGQGEAYGELFF. This chain joins TRBV7-2 and TRBJ2-2; 10 nucleotides match TRBD1. After removal of 4 bases from V and 7 bases from J, the junction contained 9 bases not matched to a gene. The CDR3 length is 16 residues. Germline-derived CDR1 and CDR2 are SGHTA and FQGNSA.

The V call is TRBV19, the J call TRBJ2-7, with 7 bases identical to TRBD1. Germline V gives CDR1 LNHDA, CDR2 SQIVND (reference sequence). CDR3 length: 16 amino acids. With V trimmed by 4 bases and J by 1 base, 10 bases remained unmatched. The CDR3 region has the DNA TGTGCCAGTAGTACAGACAGGGCACGATCTTCCTACGAGCAGTACTTC. It translates to CASSTDRARSSYEQYF.

The chain has TRBV6-5 and TRBJ1-3, with TRBD1 matching 8 bases. Germline V gives CDR1 MNHEY, CDR2 SVGAGI. The CDR3 is 14 amino acids. The V gene end was trimmed by 6 bases and the J gene end by 4 bases; junction bases not matched to a gene: 5. In nucleotides, the CDR3 is TGTGCCAGCAGATCAGGGGGCAGGGGAAACACCATATATTTT. This gives the protein CASRSGGRGNTIYF.

The chain recombines TRBV18 with TRBJ1-2; D is ambiguous. The CDR3 loop spans 16 amino acids. Germline V gives CDR1 KGHSH, CDR2 LQKENI. With 3 bases removed from V and 8 bases from J, the gap between germline ends came to 22 bases. The CDR3 loop reads CASSPGVSHTDGGYTF. As DNA, the CDR3 is TGTGCCAGCTCACCGGGAGTCTCCCACACCGATGGGGGCTACACCTTC.

This clone was seen just once. CDR3: CASSLPGPSPLHF. The CDR3 DNA reads TGTGCCAGCAGTTTGCCAGGGCCCTCACCCCTCCACTTT. The chain couples TRBV6-5 to TRBJ1-6; maybe TRBD1 (5 bases). V dropped 4 bases and J dropped 10 bases, with 11 bases sitting between them. CDR1 is MNHEY, CDR2 SVGAGI, per germline. This CDR3 spans 13 amino acids.

This chain joins TRBV15 and TRBJ2-1; 9 nucleotides align to TRBD1. With V trimmed by 0 bases and J by 8 bases, 11 bases remained unmatched. This CDR3 comprises 17 residues. Germline V gene data show CDR1 as LNHNV and CDR2 as YYDKDF (reference sequence). The CDR3 protein is CATSRDRLQGARYEQFF. In DNA form, the CDR3 reads TGTGCCACCAGCAGAGATCGGTTACAGGGGGCTCGCTATGAGCAGTTCTTC.

This clone was counted only a few times. The V call is TRBV7-2, the J call TRBJ1-2; a weak D match, TRBD1 (6 bases). In germline, CDR1 is SGHTA, CDR2 FQGNSA. Deletions cut 4 bases from V and 5 bases from J, with 14 bases between. The CDR3 is 14 residues long. The CDR3 sequence: CASSSRTEHYGYTF. Here the CDR3 DNA reads TGTGCCAGCAGCTCCCGGACAGAACATTATGGCTACACCTTC.

V usage is TRBV6-2 or TRBV6-3 and J usage is TRBJ2-7, with 11 bases that match TRBD1. V lost 4 bases to trimming and J lost 5 bases; unmatched junction nucleotides: 7. There are 15 residues in the CDR3. CDR1 and CDR2 from the germline V gene are MNHEY and SVGEGT. In nucleotides, the CDR3 is TGTGCCAGCAGTTCGCCGGGACAGGGGGTTAACGAGCAGTACTTC. Translation gives CASSSPGQGVNEQYF.

A few counts support this clone. The rearrangement links TRBV10-1 to TRBJ2-7; the match to TRBD1 covers 9 bases. The germline gives CDR1 WNHNN, CDR2 SYGVQD (reference sequence). The length of the CDR3 is 15 residues. V shed 8 bases and J 3 bases; nucleotides not matched to a gene: 11. The CDR3 is CASGYRDRELYEQYF. The CDR3 bases are TGCGCCAGCGGATACCGGGACAGGGAACTCTACGAGCAGTACTTC.

In DNA form, the CDR3 reads TGTGCCACCAGCAGAGATAGGGGTCAGCCCCAGCATTTT. It encodes CATSRDRGQPQHF. The chain is built from TRBV15 and TRBJ1-5; possibly TRBD1 for D (5 bases). Trimming shortened V by 0 bases and J by 6 bases, and 6 bases separated the two germline ends. CDR1 is LNHNV and CDR2 is YYDKDF in the germline V gene (reference sequence). The CDR3 sequence is 13 residues long.

The genes are TRBV11-2 and TRBJ2-4; 10 bases agree with TRBD2. The CDR3 runs to 18 residues. The V segment lost 5 bases and the J segment 2 bases; nucleotides outside the gene matches: 12. Germline-derived CDR1 and CDR2 are SGHAT and FQNNGV. The CDR3 is CASSDIGSGGASKNIQYF. The CDR3 DNA is TGTGCCAGCAGCGATATAGGCAGCGGGGGGGCATCCAAAAACATTCAGTACTTC. Filled out from reference TRBV11-2 and TRBJ2-4, the complete variable domain reads EAGVAQSPRYKIIEKRQSVAFWCNPISGHATLYWYQQILGQGPKLLIQFQNNGVVDDSQLPKDRFSAERLKGVDSTLKIQPAKLEDSAVYLCASSDIGSGGASKNIQYFGAGTRLSVL.

The chain links TRBV28 to TRBJ1-2; D possibly corresponds to TRBD1 (5 bases). V was trimmed by 5 bases and J by 5 bases, leaving 18 bases between them. The germline V gene encodes CDR1 MDHEN and CDR2 SYDVKM. The CDR3 runs 15 residues. The CDR3 loop reads CASSLYLGPWYGYTF. In nucleotides, the CDR3 is TGTGCCAGCAGTCTTTACCTGGGGCCTTGGTATGGCTACACCTTC.

The chain combines TRBV7-9 with TRBJ1-2; D might be TRBD1 (5 bases). This CDR3 spans 12 amino acids. The germline gives CDR1 SEHNR, CDR2 FQNEAQ (reference sequence). Trimming took off 8 bases at V and 7 bases at J, with 14 bases between the two ends. This CDR3 is CASSTGTSGYTF. CDR3 nucleotides: TGTGCCAGCTCGACCGGGACTAGTGGCTACACCTTC.

In its sample, this clone was seen a few times. This chain uses TRBV10-1 with TRBJ2-3; 10 bases align to TRBD2. Trimming removed 6 bases from V and 1 base from J; junction bases left unmatched: 7. Germline CDR1 reads WNHNN; CDR2 reads SYGVQD (reference sequence). The CDR3 is made up of 16 amino acids. CDR3 amino acids: CASRPGLALGTDTQYF. The CDR3 DNA reads as TGCGCCAGCAGGCCGGGACTAGCGCTAGGCACAGATACGCAGTATTTT.

This clone was seen repeatedly, ten times or more. The V and J genes are TRBV7-3 and TRBJ2-7; D not resolved. This CDR3 spans 12 amino acids. Trimming stripped 6 bases from V and 0 bases from J, with 6 bases between. The germline CDR1 and CDR2 sequences are SGHTA and FQGTGA. In DNA, the CDR3 is TGTGCCAGCAGATCGAGCTCCTACGAGCAGTACTTC. This sequence encodes CASRSSSYEQYF.